The 15 T cell receptor beta chains below come from one sample, sequenced in a study of CD8 T cells in ankylosing spondylitis. Each CDR3 protein is one row after TCRdb ran MiXCR on the 5' RACE reads. The data show a few hundred thousand distinct CDR3 sequences, about 19% seen once. Input material: blood, either unsorted or a sorted T cell fraction (not recorded which). These receptors all come from a male donor with ankylosing spondylitis or in good health (not recorded which).

This chain connects TRBV5-5 to TRBJ1-1; D gene ambiguous. The CDR3 length is 13 residues. The V end was cut by 4 bases, the J end by 4 bases, with 11 bases between. The V gene's germline CDR1 is SGHKS and CDR2 YYEKEE (reference sequence). The CDR3 region is CASSRDVPTEAFF. The CDR3 DNA is TGTGCCAGCAGCCGTGATGTCCCCACTGAAGCTTTCTTT. The full variable domain, rest sourced from reference TRBV5-5 and TRBJ1-1, is DAGVTQSPTHLIKTRGQQVTLRCSPISGHKSVSWYQQVLGQGPQFIFQYYEKEERGRGNFPDRFSARQFPNYSSELNVNALLLGDSALYLCASSRDVPTEAFFGQGTRLTVV.

The chain carries TRBV29-1 and TRBJ1-1; D not resolved. The CDR3 is 13 amino acids. Between the trimmed V and J ends, which lost 3 bases and 4 bases, there was a span of 12 bases. Germline V gene data show CDR1 as SQVTM and CDR2 as ANQGSEA. In DNA, the CDR3 is TGCAGCGTTGATGAGGGCATGGGCACTGAAGCTTTCTTT. Translating it yields CSVDEGMGTEAFF.

In this sample, this clonotype turned up many times. The rearrangement links TRBV7-2 to TRBJ2-1; D may match TRBD1 or TRBD2 (5 bases each). This CDR3 has 15 residues. CDR1 SGHTA and CDR2 FQGNSA come from the germline V gene. Trimming left V 1 base short and J 10 bases short, with 17 bases between. Written as DNA, the CDR3 is TGTGCCAGCAGCTTAGAGAGGGTAAGGGGTAAAGAGCAGTTCTTC. Protein sequence: CASSLERVRGKEQFF.

J is TRBJ1-6 and V is TRBV21-1. TRBV21-1 is shown as a pseudogene. This CDR3 comprises 15 residues. CDR3 loop: CASSTGPNYASPLHF. The CDR3 DNA reads TGTGCCAGCAGCACTGGGCCCAATTACGCTTCACCCCTCCACTTT.

This clonotype was picked up a small number of times. The chain's CDR3 is CASSQVRDTEAFF. The CDR3 coding sequence is TGTGCCAGCAGCCAAGTCAGGGACACTGAAGCTTTCTTT. The chain combines TRBV4-2 with TRBJ1-1; perhaps TRBD1 as D (5 bases). The CDR3 extends over 13 amino acids. Trimming removed 1 base from V and 3 bases from J, with 6 bases in between. The germline V gene has CDR1 LGHNA and CDR2 YNFKEQ.

This rearrangement joins TRBV28 to TRBJ2-2; D is ambiguous. V was pared by 1 base and J by 7 bases, with 4 bases between. This CDR3 comprises 12 residues. In germline, CDR1 is MDHEN, CDR2 SYDVKM. The DNA of the CDR3 is TGTGCCAGCAGTTTATATGGCGGGGAGCTGTTTTTT. This translates into CASSLYGGELFF. The full variable domain, its missing parts supplied by reference TRBV28 and TRBJ2-2, is DVKVTQSSRYLVKRTGEKVFLECVQDMDHENMFWYRQDPGLGLRLIYFSYDVKMKEKGDIPEGYSVSREKKERFSLILESASTNQTSMYLCASSLYGGELFFGEGSRLTVL.

The chain links TRBV29-1 to TRBJ2-3; 8 bases map to TRBD2. The germline CDR1 and CDR2 sequences are SQVTM and ANQGSEA. CDR3 length: 15 residues. V lost 3 bases, J lost 3 bases, and 8 bases stayed unmatched. As DNA, the CDR3 is TGCAGCGTTGATCGTCCAGCGGGGGAAACAGATACGCAGTATTTT. It yields the protein CSVDRPAGETDTQYF.

This clonotype appeared a few times. The chain uses TRBV9 and TRBJ2-1, with TRBD1 as a possible D gene (7 bases). Germline CDR1 is SGDLS and CDR2 is YYNGEE. The germline V and J ends were trimmed by 0 bases and 2 bases, with 15 bases remaining between them. This CDR3 region has 17 residues. CDR3 in DNA: TGTGCCAGCAGCGTAGATTGGGGGGACAGCACCTACAATGAGCAGTTCTTC. Protein sequence: CASSVDWGDSTYNEQFF.

The rearrangement links TRBV24-1 to TRBJ1-1; 12 positions match TRBD1. V was clipped by 9 bases and J by 6 bases; unmatched bases: 16. The CDR3 covers 17 residues. Per the germline V gene, CDR1 is KGHDR and CDR2 is SFDVKD. In nucleotides, the CDR3 is TGTGCCACCTCTCCCGCCGGGACAGGGGGCGCGAGGGCTGAAGCTTTCTTT. Amino acids: CATSPAGTGGARAEAFF.

The rearrangement uses TRBV7-9 and TRBJ1-5, with D possibly matching TRBD1 (5 bases). Germline V gene data show CDR1 as SEHNR and CDR2 as FQNEAQ (reference sequence). This CDR3 contains 16 residues. With 5 bases removed from V and 1 base from J, the gap between germline ends came to 15 bases. The CDR3 DNA sequence: TGTGCCAGCAGCCGGGGTTGGGGGGACAGCAATCAGCCCCAGCATTTT. Residues: CASSRGWGDSNQPQHF.

A few counts support this clonotype. The rearrangement links TRBV6-6 to TRBJ2-2; 11 nucleotides line up with TRBD2. Germline V gives CDR1 MNHNY, CDR2 SVGAGI (reference sequence). The CDR3 extends over 13 amino acids. V shed 11 bases and J 7 bases; nucleotides not matched to a gene: 6. Here the CDR3 DNA reads TGTGCCCATAGCGGGGGGGTCGGCGGGGAGCTGTTTTTT. This sequence encodes CAHSGGVGGELFF.

This clonotype has more than one count but fewer than ten. The rearrangement links TRBV28 to TRBJ1-1; D is possibly TRBD1 (6 bases). Germline CDR1 MDHEN, CDR2 SYDVKM. The CDR3 covers 14 residues. Trimming took off 3 bases at V and 2 bases at J, with 10 bases between the two ends. CDR3 protein: CASSFGQFNTEAFF. CDR3 DNA: TGTGCCAGCAGTTTCGGACAGTTCAACACTGAAGCTTTCTTT.

This clonotype was seen a handful of times. V is TRBV20-1 and J is TRBJ1-6; D is undetermined. Trimming removed 3 bases from V and 2 bases from J, with 8 bases in between. In germline, CDR1 is DFQATT, CDR2 SNEGSKA (reference sequence). The CDR3 is 14 amino acids. This chain's CDR3 is CSARPGAYNSPLHF. The CDR3 bases are TGCAGTGCTAGGCCCGGGGCCTATAATTCACCCCTCCACTTT.

This clonotype was seen a handful of times. The V and J genes are TRBV12-2 and TRBJ2-3; the table's TRBD1 call for D was not verified on the DNA. TRBV12-2 is recorded as a pseudogene. The length of the CDR3 is 18 residues. The CDR3 bases are TGTGCAAGTCGCTTTCTGGCAGGGAAGAAAGGTAGCACAGATACGCAGTATTTT. It yields the protein CASRFLAGKKGSTDTQYF.

This clonotype was seen at least ten times. V and J are TRBV10-2 and TRBJ2-1, with TRBD1 matching 8 bases. The ends lost 6 bases at V and 12 bases at J; junction bases unmatched: 7. CDR3 length equals 12 residues. Per the germline V gene, CDR1 is WSHSY and CDR2 is SAAADI. CDR3 coding DNA: TGCGCCAGCAGCCAACAGGGGGTAGGGCAGTTCTTC. Protein product: CASSQQGVGQFF.